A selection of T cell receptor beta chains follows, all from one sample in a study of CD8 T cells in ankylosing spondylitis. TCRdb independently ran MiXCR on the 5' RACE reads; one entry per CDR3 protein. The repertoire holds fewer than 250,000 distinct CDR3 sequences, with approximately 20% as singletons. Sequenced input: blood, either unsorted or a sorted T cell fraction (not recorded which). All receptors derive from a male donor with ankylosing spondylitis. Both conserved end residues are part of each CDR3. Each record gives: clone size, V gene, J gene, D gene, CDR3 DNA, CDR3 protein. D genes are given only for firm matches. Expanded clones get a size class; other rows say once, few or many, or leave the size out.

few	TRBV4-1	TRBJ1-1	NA	TGCGCCAGCAGACCACCGTCCAACACTGAAGCTTTCTTT	CASRPPSNTEAFF
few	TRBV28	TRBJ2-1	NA	TGTGCCAGCAATTACCATGACAGTGACAATGAGCAGTTCTTC	CASNYHDSDNEQFF
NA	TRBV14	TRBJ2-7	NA	TGTGCCAGCAGCCAAGAAGAGAGGGACGAGCAGTACTTC	CASSQEERDEQYF
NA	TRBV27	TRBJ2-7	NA	TGTGCCAGCAGTTTCGGACATTCCAGCGGCTACGAGCAGTACTTC	CASSFGHSSGYEQYF
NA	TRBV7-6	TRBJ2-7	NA	TGTGCCAGCAGCTCGCGTGGCAGTTCCTATGAGCAGTACTTC	CASSSRGSSYEQYF
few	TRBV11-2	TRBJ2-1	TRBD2	TGTGCCAGCAGCTCCGGGCTAGCGGGAGAGTTAGACGGGAATGAGCAGTTCTTC	CASSSGLAGELDGNEQFF
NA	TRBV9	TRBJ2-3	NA	TGTGCCAGCAGCGTAGCCCTGGTTAGGGATATGACAGATACGCAGTATTTT	CASSVALVRDMTDTQYF
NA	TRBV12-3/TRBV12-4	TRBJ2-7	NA	TGTGCCAGCAGTTTCCGGGAGTACGAGCAGTACTTC	CASSFREYEQYF
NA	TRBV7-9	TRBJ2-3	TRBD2	TGTGCCAGCAGCCCCCCCGGGACTAGCGGAGATACGCAGTATTTT	CASSPPGTSGDTQYF
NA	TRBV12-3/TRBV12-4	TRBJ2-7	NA	TGTGCCAGCAGTTTAACGAGGTACAAGCAGTACTTC	CASSLTRYKQYF
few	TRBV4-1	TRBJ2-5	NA	TGCGCCAGCAGCCAATCCCATGGGGGCGGAGGGGGCCAGTACTTC	CASSQSHGGGGGQYF
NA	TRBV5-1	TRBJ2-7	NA	TGCGCCAGCAGCTTGGGGTCAGTATACGAGCAGTACTTC	CASSLGSVYEQYF
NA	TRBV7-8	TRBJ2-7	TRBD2	TGTGCCAGCAGCTTATTAGCGGGAGTCTCCTACGAGCAGTACTTC	CASSLLAGVSYEQYF
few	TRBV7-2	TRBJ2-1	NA	TGTGCCAGCAGCTTTGGGACATTCTACAATGAGCAGTTCTTC	CASSFGTFYNEQFF
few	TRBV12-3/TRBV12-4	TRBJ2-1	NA	TGTGCCAGCAGTTTCGACTCGGATGAGCAGTTCTTC	CASSFDSDEQFF
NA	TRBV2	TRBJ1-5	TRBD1	TGTGCCAGCAGTGAAGAGCCGACAGGGGGTTATCAGCCCCAGCATTTT	CASSEEPTGGYQPQHF
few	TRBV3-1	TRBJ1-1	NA	TGTGCCAGCAGCCAATTACAGGGTATGGTTACTGAAGCTTTCTTT	CASSQLQGMVTEAFF
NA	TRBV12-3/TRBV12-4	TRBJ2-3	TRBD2	TGTGCCAGCAGTTTTCTGGGACTAGCGGACAGCACAGATACGCAGTATTTT	CASSFLGLADSTDTQYF
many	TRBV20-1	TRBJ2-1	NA	TGCAGTGCTCCTGGTGGCGGGGCGGATTACAATGAGCAGTTCTTC	CSAPGGGADYNEQFF
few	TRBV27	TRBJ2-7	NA	TGTGCCAGCAGCCACCGGGCGATCTACGAGCAGTACTTC	CASSHRAIYEQYF
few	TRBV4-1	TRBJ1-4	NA	TGCGCCAGCAGCCCCCCCGCCGCCGCCTTAGACGGTGAAAAACTGTTTTTT	CASSPPAAALDGEKLFF
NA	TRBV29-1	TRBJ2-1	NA	TGCAGCGTTGTCCCCGACAATGAGCAGTTCTTC	CSVVPDNEQFF
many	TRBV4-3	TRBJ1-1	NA	TGCGCCAGCAGCCAAGACCGGGGGTTTGAAGCTTTCTTT	CASSQDRGFEAFF
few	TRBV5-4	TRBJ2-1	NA	TGTGCCAGCAGCTTTATCTCTGAGGGGAATGAGCAGTTCTTC	CASSFISEGNEQFF
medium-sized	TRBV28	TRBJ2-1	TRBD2	TGTGCCAGCAGTTTATCTGGTCTAGCGGGAGGACACAATGAGCAGTTCTTC	CASSLSGLAGGHNEQFF
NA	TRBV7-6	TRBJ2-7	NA	TGTGCCAGCAGCCTTCGTCTACTCTCCGAGCAGTACTTC	CASSLRLLSEQYF
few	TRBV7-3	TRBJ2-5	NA	TGTGCCAGCAGCGAACGAGGGGGAACGGAGACCCAGTACTTC	CASSERGGTETQYF
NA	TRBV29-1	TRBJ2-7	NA	TGCAGCGTTGAGGCAGGGTCACCGGACGAGCAGTACTTC	CSVEAGSPDEQYF
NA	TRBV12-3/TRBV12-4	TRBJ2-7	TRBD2	TGTGCCAGCAGCTTCGGGGGGGCCACCTACGAGCAGTACTTC	CASSFGGATYEQYF
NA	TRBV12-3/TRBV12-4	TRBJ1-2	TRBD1	TGTGCCAGCAGTTTTTGGGGACAGGGTTTCTATGGCTACACCTTC	CASSFWGQGFYGYTF
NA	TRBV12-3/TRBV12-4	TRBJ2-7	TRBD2	TGTGCCAGCAGTTTAGGGGTACTAGCGATCGAGCAGTACTTC	CASSLGVLAIEQYF
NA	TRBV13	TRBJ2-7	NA	TGTGCCAGCAGCAGGGGTAGCTCCTACGAGCAGTACTTC	CASSRGSSYEQYF
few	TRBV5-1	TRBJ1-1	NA	TGCGCCAGCAGCTTGGCCCTAACCCCCGTGAACACTGAAGCTTTCTTT	CASSLALTPVNTEAFF
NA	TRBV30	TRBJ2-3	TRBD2	TGTGCCTGGACGACTAGCGCTTACGATACGCAGTATTTT	CAWTTSAYDTQYF
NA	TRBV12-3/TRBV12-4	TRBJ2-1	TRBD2	TGTGCCAGCAGCCGATTTCCCGGGGGGGCCGGAAATGAGCAGTTCTTC	CASSRFPGGAGNEQFF
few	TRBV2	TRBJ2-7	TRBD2	TGTGCCAGCAGTGATAATGGGGTGATAAGCGGGATCTCCTACGAGCAGTACTTC	CASSDNGVISGISYEQYF
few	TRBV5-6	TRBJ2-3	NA	TGTGCCAGCAGCTCCCCCAGGGAACGCACAGATACGCAGTATTTT	CASSSPRERTDTQYF
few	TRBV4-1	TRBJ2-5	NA	TGCGCCAGCAGCCAAGAAGGACGGGAAAGGGAGACCCAGTACTTC	CASSQEGRERETQYF
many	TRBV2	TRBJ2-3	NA	TGTGCCAGCAGTGGAGCACCCGGAGATACGCAGTATTTT	CASSGAPGDTQYF
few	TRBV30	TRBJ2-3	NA	TGTGCCTGCCGGGACTGGGCAGATACGCAGTATTTT	CACRDWADTQYF
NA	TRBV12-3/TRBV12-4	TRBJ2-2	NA	TGTGCCAGCCGTACGAACACCGGGGAGCTGTTTTTT	CASRTNTGELFF
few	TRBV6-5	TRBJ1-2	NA	TGTGCCAGCAGTCACGGACTTGGGAAGGGCTACACCTTC	CASSHGLGKGYTF
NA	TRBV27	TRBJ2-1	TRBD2	TGTGCCAGCAGTTGGGGACTAGCGGGGGAACAGAATGAGCAGTTCTTC	CASSWGLAGEQNEQFF
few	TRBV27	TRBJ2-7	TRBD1	TGTGCCAGCAGTTTGAGGGGACAGGGGAACACCTACGAGCAGTACTTC	CASSLRGQGNTYEQYF